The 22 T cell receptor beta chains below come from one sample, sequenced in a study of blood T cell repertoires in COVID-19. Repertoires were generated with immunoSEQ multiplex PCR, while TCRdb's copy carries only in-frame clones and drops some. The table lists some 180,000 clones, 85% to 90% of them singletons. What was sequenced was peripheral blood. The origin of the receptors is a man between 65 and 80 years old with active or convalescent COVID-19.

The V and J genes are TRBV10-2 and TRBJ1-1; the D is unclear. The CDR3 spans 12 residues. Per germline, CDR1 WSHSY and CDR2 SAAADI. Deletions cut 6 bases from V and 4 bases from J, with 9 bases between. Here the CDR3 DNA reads TGCGCCAGCAGGGTGGGCTCCACTGAAGCTTTCTTT. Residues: CASRVGSTEAFF.

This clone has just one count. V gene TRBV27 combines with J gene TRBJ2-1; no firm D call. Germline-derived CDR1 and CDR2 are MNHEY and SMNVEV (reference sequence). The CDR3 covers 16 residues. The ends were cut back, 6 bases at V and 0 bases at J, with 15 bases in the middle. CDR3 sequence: CASRLLLVSSYNEQFF. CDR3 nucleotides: TGTGCCAGCAGACTTCTCCTAGTGAGCTCCTACAATGAGCAGTTCTTC.

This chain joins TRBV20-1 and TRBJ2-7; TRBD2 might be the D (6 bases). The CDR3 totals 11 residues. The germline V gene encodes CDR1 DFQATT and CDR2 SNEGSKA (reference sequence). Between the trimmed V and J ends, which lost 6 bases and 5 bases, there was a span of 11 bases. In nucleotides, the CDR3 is TGCAGTGCGGGGGGTTACGACGAGCAGTACTTC. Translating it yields CSAGGYDEQYF.

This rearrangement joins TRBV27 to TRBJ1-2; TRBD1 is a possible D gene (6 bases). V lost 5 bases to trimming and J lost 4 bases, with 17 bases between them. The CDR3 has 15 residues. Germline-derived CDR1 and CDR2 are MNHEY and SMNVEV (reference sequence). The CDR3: CASSLDSSGSYGYTF. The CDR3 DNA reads TGTGCCAGCAGTCTGGACAGCTCGGGTTCCTATGGCTACACCTTC.

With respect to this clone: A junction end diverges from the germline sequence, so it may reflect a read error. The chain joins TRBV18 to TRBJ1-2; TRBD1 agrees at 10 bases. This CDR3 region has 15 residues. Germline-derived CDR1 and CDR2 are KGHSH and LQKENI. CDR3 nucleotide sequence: TGTGCCAGCTCAGCACCGGGACAGGGGAACTATGGCTACACCTTC. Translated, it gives CASSAPGQGNYGYTF.

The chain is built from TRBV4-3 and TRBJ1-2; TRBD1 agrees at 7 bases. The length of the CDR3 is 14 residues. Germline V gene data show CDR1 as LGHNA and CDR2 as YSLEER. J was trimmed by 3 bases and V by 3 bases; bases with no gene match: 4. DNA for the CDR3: TGCGCCAGCAGCCAGGAAACAGGGGACTATGGCTACACCTTC. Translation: CASSQETGDYGYTF.

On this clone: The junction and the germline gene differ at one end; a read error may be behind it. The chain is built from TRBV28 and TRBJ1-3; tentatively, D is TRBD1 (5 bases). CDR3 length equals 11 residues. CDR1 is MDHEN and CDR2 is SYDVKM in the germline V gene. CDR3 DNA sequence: TGTGCCAGCACCACGGGGGGTGATCGGGATTTT. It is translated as CASTTGGDRDF.

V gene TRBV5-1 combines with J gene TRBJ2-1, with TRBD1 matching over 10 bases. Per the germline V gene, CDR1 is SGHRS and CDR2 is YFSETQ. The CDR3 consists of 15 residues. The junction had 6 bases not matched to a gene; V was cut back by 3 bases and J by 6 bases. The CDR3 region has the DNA TGCGCCAGCAGCTACGGACAGGGGGGGTCCAATGAGCAGTTCTTC. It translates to CASSYGQGGSNEQFF.

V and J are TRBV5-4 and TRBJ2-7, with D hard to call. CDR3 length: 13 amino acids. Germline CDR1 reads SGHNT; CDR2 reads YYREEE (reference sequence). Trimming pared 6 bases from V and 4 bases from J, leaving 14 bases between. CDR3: CASTFDLTYEQYF. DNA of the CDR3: TGTGCCAGCACCTTCGACCTGACTTACGAGCAGTACTTC.

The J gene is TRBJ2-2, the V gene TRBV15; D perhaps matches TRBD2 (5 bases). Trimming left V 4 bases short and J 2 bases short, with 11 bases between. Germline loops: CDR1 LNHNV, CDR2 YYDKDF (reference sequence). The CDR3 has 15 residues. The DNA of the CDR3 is TGTGCCACCAGCACTTTGAGGGTAAACACCGGGGAGCTGTTTTTT. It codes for CATSTLRVNTGELFF.

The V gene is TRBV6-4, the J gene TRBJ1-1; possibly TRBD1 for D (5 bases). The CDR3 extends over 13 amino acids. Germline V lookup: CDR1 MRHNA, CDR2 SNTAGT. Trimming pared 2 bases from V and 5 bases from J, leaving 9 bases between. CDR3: CASSDRQGTEAFF. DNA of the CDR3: TGTGCCAGCAGTGACAGGCAGGGAACTGAAGCTTTCTTT.

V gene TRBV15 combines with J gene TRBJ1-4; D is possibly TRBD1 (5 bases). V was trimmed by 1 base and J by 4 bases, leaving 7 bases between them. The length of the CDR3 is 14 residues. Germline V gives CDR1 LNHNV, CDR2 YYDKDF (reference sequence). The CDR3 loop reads CATSRGDSNEKLFF. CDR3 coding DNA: TGTGCCACCAGCAGAGGAGACAGTAATGAAAAACTGTTTTTT.

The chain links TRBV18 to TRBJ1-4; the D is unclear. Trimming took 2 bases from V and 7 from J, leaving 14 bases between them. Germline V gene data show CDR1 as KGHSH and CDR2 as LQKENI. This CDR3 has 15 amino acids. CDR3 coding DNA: TGTGCCAGCTCACCAAGAGACATAGCGAGTGAAAAACTGTTTTTT. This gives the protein CASSPRDIASEKLFF. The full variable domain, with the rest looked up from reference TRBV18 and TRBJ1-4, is NAGVMQNPRHLVRRRGQEARLRCSPMKGHSHVYWYRQLPEEGLKFMVYLQKENIIDESGMPKERFSAEFPKEGPSILRIQQVVRGDSAAYFCASSPRDIASEKLFFGSGTQLSVL.

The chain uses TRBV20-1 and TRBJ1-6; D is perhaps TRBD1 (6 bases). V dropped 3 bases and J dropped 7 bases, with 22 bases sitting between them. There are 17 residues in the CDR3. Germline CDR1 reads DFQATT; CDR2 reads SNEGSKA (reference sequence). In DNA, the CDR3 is TGCAGTGCTAGTAGACGGGGGGCGGCCACGGTAAATTCACCCCTCCACTTT. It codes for CSASRRGAATVNSPLHF.

The CDR3 region has the DNA TGTGCCAGTAGTATAGATGGGACACCAGCTAACTATGGCTACACCTTC. Translated, it gives CASSIDGTPANYGYTF. The rearrangement joins TRBV19 to TRBJ1-2, with D possibly matching TRBD1 (6 bases). Germline CDR1 LNHDA, CDR2 SQIVND (reference sequence). Trimming shortened V by 0 bases and J by 0 bases, and 11 bases separated the two germline ends. CDR3 size: 16 residues.

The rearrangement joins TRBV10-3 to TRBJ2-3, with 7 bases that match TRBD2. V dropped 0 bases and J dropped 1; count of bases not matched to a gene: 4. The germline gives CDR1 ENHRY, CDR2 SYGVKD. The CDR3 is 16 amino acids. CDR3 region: CAISESSSGGTDTQYF. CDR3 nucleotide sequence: TGTGCCATCAGTGAGTCGTCTAGCGGAGGCACAGATACGCAGTATTTT.

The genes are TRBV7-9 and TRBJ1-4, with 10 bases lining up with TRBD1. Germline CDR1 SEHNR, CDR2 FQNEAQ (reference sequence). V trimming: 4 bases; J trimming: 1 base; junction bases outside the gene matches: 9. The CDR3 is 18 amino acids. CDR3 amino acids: CASSSNRGQGVTNEKLFF. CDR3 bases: TGTGCCAGCAGCTCCAATAGAGGACAGGGGGTAACTAATGAAAAACTGTTTTTT.

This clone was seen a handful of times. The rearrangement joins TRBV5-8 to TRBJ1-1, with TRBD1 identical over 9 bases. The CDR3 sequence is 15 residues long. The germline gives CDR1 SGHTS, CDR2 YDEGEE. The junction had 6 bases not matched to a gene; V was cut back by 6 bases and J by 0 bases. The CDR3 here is CASNTGQGLNTEAFF. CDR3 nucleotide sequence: TGTGCCAGCAACACAGGACAGGGGTTGAACACTGAAGCTTTCTTT.

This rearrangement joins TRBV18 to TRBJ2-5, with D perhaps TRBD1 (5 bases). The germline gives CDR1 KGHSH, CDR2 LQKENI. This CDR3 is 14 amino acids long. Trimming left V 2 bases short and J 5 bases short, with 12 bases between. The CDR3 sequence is CASSPFETVETQYF. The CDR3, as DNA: TGTGCCAGCTCACCATTCGAGACAGTGGAGACCCAGTACTTC.

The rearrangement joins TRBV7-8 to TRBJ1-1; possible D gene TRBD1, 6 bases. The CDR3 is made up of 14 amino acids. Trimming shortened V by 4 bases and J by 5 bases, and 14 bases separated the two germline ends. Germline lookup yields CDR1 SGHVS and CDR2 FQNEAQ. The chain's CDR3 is CASSSARGGTEAFF. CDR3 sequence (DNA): TGTGCCAGCAGCTCAGCCAGGGGAGGGACTGAAGCTTTCTTT.

DNA of the CDR3: TGTGCCAGCAGCTCACAGGGGGAAGGAGGCTACACCTTC. Protein: CASSSQGEGGYTF. The chain has TRBV5-5 and TRBJ1-2, with 8 bases matching TRBD1. V shed 3 bases, J shed 8 bases, and the junction held 6 bases outside the gene matches. Germline V gene data show CDR1 as SGHKS and CDR2 as YYEKEE (reference sequence). The length of the CDR3 is 13 residues. Supplemented by reference TRBV5-5 and TRBJ1-2, the full variable domain reads DAGVTQSPTHLIKTRGQQVTLRCSPISGHKSVSWYQQVLGQGPQFIFQYYEKEERGRGNFPDRFSARQFPNYSSELNVNALLLGDSALYLCASSSQGEGGYTFGSGTRLTVV.

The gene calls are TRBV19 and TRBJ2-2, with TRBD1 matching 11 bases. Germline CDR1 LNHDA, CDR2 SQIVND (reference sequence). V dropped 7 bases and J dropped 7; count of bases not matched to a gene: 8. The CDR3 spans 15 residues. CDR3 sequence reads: CASKPGQGVVGELFF. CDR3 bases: TGTGCCAGTAAACCGGGACAGGGGGTCGTCGGGGAGCTGTTTTTT.